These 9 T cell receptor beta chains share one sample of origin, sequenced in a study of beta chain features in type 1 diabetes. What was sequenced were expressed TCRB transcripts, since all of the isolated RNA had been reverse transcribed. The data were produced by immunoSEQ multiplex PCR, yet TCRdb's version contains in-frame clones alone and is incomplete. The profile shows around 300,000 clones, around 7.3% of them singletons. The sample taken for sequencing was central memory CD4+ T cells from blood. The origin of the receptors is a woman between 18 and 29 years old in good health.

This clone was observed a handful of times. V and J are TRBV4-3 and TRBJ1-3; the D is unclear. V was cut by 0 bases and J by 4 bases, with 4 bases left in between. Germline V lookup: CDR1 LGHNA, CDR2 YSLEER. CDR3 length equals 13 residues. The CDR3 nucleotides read TGCGCCAGCAGCCAAGATTTGGGAAACACCATATATTTT. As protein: CASSQDLGNTIYF.

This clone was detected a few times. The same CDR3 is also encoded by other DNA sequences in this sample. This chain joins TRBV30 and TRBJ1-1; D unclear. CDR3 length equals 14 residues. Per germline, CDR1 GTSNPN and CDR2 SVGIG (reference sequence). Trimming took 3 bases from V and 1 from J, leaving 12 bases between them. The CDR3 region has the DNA TGTGCCTGGAGCTCCCTCACTCCGAACACTGAAGCTTTCTTT. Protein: CAWSSLTPNTEAFF. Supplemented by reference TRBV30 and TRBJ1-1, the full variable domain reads SQTIHQWPATLVQPVGSPLSLECTVEGTSNPNLYWYRQAAGRGLQLLFYSVGIGQISSEVPQNLSASRPQDRQFILSSKKLLLSDSGFYLCAWSSLTPNTEAFFGQGTRLTVV.

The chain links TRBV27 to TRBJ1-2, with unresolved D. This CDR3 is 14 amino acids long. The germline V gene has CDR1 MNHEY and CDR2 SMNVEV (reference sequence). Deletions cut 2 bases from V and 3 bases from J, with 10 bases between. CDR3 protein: CASSLRAGYYGYTF. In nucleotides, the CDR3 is TGTGCCAGCAGTTTAAGAGCGGGATACTATGGCTACACCTTC.

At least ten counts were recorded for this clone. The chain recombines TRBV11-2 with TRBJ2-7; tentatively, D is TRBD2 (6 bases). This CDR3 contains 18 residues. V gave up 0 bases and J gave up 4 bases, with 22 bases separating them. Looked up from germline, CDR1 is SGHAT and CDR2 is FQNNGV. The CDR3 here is CASSLDRPGSGGSYEQYF. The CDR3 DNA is TGTGCCAGCAGCTTAGATCGGCCCGGGAGTGGAGGGTCATACGAGCAGTACTTC.

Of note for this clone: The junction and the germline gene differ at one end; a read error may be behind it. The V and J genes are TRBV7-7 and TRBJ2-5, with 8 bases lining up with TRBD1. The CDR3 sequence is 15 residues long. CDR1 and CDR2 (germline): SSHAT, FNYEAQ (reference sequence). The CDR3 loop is CASSPTGGGTETQYF. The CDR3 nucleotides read TGTGCTAGCAGTCCAACAGGGGGAGGTACGGAGACCCAGTACTTC.

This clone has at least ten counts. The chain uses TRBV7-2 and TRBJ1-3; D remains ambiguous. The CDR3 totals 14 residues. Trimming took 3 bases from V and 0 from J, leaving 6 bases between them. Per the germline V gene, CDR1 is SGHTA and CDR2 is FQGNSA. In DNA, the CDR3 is TGTGCCAGCAGCTTCTCACCCTCTGGAAACACCATATATTTT. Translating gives CASSFSPSGNTIYF.

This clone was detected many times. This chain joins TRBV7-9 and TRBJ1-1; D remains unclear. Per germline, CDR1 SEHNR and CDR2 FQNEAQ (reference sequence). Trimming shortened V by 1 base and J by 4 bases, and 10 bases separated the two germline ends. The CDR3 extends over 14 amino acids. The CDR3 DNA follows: TGTGCCAGCAGCTTAGAAGTTTACGGCACTGAAGCTTTCTTT. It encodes CASSLEVYGTEAFF.

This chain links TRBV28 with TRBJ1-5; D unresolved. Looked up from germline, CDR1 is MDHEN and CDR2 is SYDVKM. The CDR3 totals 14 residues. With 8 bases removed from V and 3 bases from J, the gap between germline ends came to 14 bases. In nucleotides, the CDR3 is TGTGCCAGCGGGGTCGGAGGGTCCAATCAGCCCCAGCATTTT. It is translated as CASGVGGSNQPQHF.

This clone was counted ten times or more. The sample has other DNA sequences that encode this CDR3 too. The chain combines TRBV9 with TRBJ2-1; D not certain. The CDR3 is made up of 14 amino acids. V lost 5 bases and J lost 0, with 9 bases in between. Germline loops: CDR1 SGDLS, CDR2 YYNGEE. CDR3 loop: CASRPLSSYNEQFF. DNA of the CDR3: TGTGCCAGCAGGCCGCTGAGCTCCTACAATGAGCAGTTCTTC.